Listed below are T cell receptor beta chains from one sample, sequenced in a study of control samples from healthy donors and cancer patients. The data were produced by immunoSEQ multiplex PCR, yet TCRdb's version contains in-frame clones alone and is incomplete. Of about 18,000 clones in the sample, around 80% are singletons; the top ten hold approximately 32%. Sequencing used PBMCs. Every receptor here comes from a woman in her 70s with lung cancer. The CDR3 runs from the conserved cysteine through the conserved F or W. Each record gives: D gene, clone size, V gene, J gene, CDR3 protein, CDR3 DNA. A D gene is named only where the DNA matches it firmly. The size entry is marked missing in some rows and otherwise reads once, few, many or a size class.

>TRBD2|NA|TRBV19|TRBJ2-1
CASSRGTSGSAGYNEQFF
TGTGCCAGTAGTAGAGGGACTAGCGGGAGCGCGGGGTACAATGAGCAGTTCTTC
>TRBD2|NA|TRBV3-1/TRBV3-2|TRBJ2-1
CASSPPPTSDYNEQFF
TGTGCCAGCAGCCCTCCCCCGACTAGCGACTACAATGAGCAGTTCTTC
>NA|NA|TRBV2|TRBJ1-1
CASSDVGNTEAFF
TGTGCCAGCAGTGATGTGGGGAACACTGAAGCTTTCTTT
>TRBD2|NA|TRBV5-1|TRBJ2-1
CASSLQGAGGGYNEQFF
TGCGCCAGCAGCCTCCAAGGGGCGGGAGGGGGCTACAATGAGCAGTTCTTC
>NA|NA|TRBV6-6|TRBJ2-7
CATKTGSYEQYF
TGTGCCACTAAGACAGGCTCCTACGAGCAGTACTTC
>TRBD1|few|TRBV6-2/TRBV6-3|TRBJ2-7
CASSRDRGLTYEQYF
TGTGCCAGCAGTCGGGACAGGGGGTTGACCTACGAGCAGTACTTC
>NA|NA|TRBV18|TRBJ1-2
CASSRRTADSNNYGYTF
TGTGCCAGCTCACGCCGGACAGCCGACTCTAATAACTATGGCTACACCTTC
>TRBD2|NA|TRBV11-2|TRBJ2-2
CASSFRPSGIATGELFF
TGTGCCAGCAGCTTTAGGCCTAGCGGGATTGCCACCGGGGAGCTGTTTTTT
>TRBD1|NA|TRBV30|TRBJ1-2
CAWSRLQGVFGYTF
TGTGCCTGGAGTAGGTTACAGGGGGTATTTGGCTACACCTTC
>TRBD2|NA|TRBV9|TRBJ2-2
CASSVGASGYKTGELFF
TGTGCCAGCAGCGTAGGGGCTAGCGGATATAAAACCGGGGAGCTGTTTTTT
>TRBD1|NA|TRBV5-4|TRBJ1-1
CASSYPSTGGHTEAFF
TGTGCCAGCAGCTATCCTTCGACAGGGGGCCACACTGAAGCTTTCTTT
>TRBD2|NA|TRBV3-1/TRBV3-2|TRBJ2-2
CASRPPSGRGRTGELFF
TGTGCCAGCAGGCCTCCCAGCGGGAGGGGCAGGACCGGGGAGCTGTTTTTT
>NA|NA|TRBV19|TRBJ1-5
CASSIGWGAYSNQPQHF
TGTGCCAGTAGTATCGGGTGGGGCGCTTATAGCAATCAGCCCCAGCATTTT
>TRBD1|NA|TRBV11-2|TRBJ2-7
CASSLGSGGFYEQYF
TGTGCCAGCAGCTTAGGGTCAGGGGGCTTCTACGAGCAGTACTTC
>NA|NA|TRBV5-1|TRBJ1-6
CASTQGDYNSPLHF
TGCGCCAGCACCCAAGGTGACTATAATTCACCCCTCCACTTT
>NA|NA|TRBV12-3/TRBV12-4|TRBJ1-2
CASSFGQFEGYTF
TGTGCCAGCAGTTTCGGACAGTTTGAAGGCTACACCTTC
>NA|NA|TRBV29-1|TRBJ2-3
CSTTLGQGGSDTQYF
TGCAGCACCACCCTCGGGCAGGGGGGTTCGGATACGCAGTATTTT
>TRBD1|NA|TRBV6-2/TRBV6-3|TRBJ2-5
CASSRQGRETQYF
TGTGCCAGCAGTCGACAGGGGAGGGAGACCCAGTACTTC
>TRBD2|NA|TRBV24-1|TRBJ2-5
CATSDFGRSQETQYF
TGTGCCACCAGTGATTTCGGGAGGAGTCAAGAGACCCAGTACTTC
>TRBD1|NA|TRBV18|TRBJ2-5
CASSPRRDRGGETQYF
TGTGCCAGCTCACCCCGCCGGGACAGGGGGGGAGAGACCCAGTACTTC
>TRBD2|NA|TRBV2|TRBJ2-7
CASSEGGYWEQYF
TGTGCCAGCAGTGAGGGGGGGTATTGGGAGCAGTACTTC
>TRBD2|NA|TRBV3-1/TRBV3-2|TRBJ2-6
CASSHPWRGSSGANVLTF
TGTGCCAGCAGCCACCCCTGGCGGGGGAGCTCTGGGGCCAACGTCCTGACTTTC